These T cell receptor beta chains were read from a single sample in a study of cytomegalovirus exposure and HLA in healthy donors. The method was immunoSEQ multiplex PCR; TCRdb's version includes in-frame clones alone and lacks a portion of them. The sample records about 120,000 clones, 80% being singletons. Sequenced input: PBMCs. These receptors originate from a female donor in good health and CMV-seropositive. The CDR3 runs from the conserved cysteine through the conserved F or W. A D gene is named only where the DNA matches it firmly. Size is stated for part of the rows, as once, few or many counts, or as a class when the clone is expanded.

once,TRBJ1-1,TRBV28,-,TGTGCCAGCAGTTCCCCCGGACACGTGAACACTGAAGCTTTCTTT,CASSSPGHVNTEAFF
-,TRBJ2-3,TRBV5-1,-,TGCGCCAGCAGCTTGGGGACACGCGCTAGCACAGATACGCAGTATTTT,CASSLGTRASTDTQYF
-,TRBJ2-5,TRBV4-3,TRBD2,TGCGCCAGCAGCCAAGCACACGGATTGGGGGGGGGAGAGACCCAGTACTTC,CASSQAHGLGGGETQYF
once,TRBJ2-5,TRBV7-7,-,TGTGCTAGCAGCTTAGCGGGGACAGGGCAAGAGACCCAGTACTTC,CASSLAGTGQETQYF
-,TRBJ1-2,TRBV9,TRBD1,TGTGCCAGCAGCGCAGGGGGCCTCACCTTCATGCCCTATGGCTACACCTTC,CASSAGGLTFMPYGYTF
-,TRBJ1-1,TRBV9,-,TGTGCCAGCAGCGTAGGTCCAAACACTGAAGCTTTCTTT,CASSVGPNTEAFF
-,TRBJ2-5,TRBV6-1,TRBD1,TGTGCCAGCAGAAAAGGGACAGGAGGCCAAGAGACCCAGTACTTC,CASRKGTGGQETQYF
-,TRBJ1-2,TRBV6-6,TRBD1,TGTGCCAGCACCGTAGGGACAGCGTTCGCTGGCTACACCTTC,CASTVGTAFAGYTF
-,TRBJ1-2,TRBV5-6,-,TGTGCCAGCAGCTTGGCCGTGTTTTCCTATGGCTACACCTTC,CASSLAVFSYGYTF
few,TRBJ1-4,TRBV10-3,TRBD1,TGTGCCATAGGATCGGGACAGTCCTTTGATCGTCTGTTTTTT,CAIGSGQSFDRLFF
-,TRBJ2-2,TRBV9,-,TGTGCCAGCAGCGTAGAATACGGCAGTCCAGGGAACACCGGGGAGCTGTTTTTT,CASSVEYGSPGNTGELFF
-,TRBJ2-3,TRBV11-3,TRBD2,TGTGCCAGCAGCCTCGGGGGGGCTGATACGCAGTATTTT,CASSLGGADTQYF
-,TRBJ1-2,TRBV6-6,-,TGTGCCAGTTTTCGAACGGCGGCAGGGAAAGACTATGGCTACACCTTC,CASFRTAAGKDYGYTF
few,TRBJ1-1,TRBV13,TRBD1,TGTGCCAGCAGGGCAGGGGGCACTGAAGCTTTCTTT,CASRAGGTEAFF
-,TRBJ1-5,TRBV28,TRBD1,TGTGCCAGCAGTCTAGGACAGGGCTATCAGCCCCAGCATTTT,CASSLGQGYQPQHF
-,TRBJ2-5,TRBV5-1,-,TGCGCCAGCAGCCTGTTTGCCAGGGCAGAGACCCAGTACTTC,CASSLFARAETQYF
-,TRBJ1-6,TRBV2,-,TGTGCCAGCAGTGAGACCGGGACTGGGATTTCACCCCTCCACTTT,CASSETGTGISPLHF
few,TRBJ1-2,TRBV10-2,TRBD1,TGCGCCAGCGGAAGACCCGGGACAGGGGATGGCTACACCTTC,CASGRPGTGDGYTF
-,TRBJ1-2,TRBV6-5,-,TGTGCCAGCAGTTACTCCAACAGGGACGATGGCTACACCTTC,CASSYSNRDDGYTF